This T cell receptor beta chain stems from a study of T cell responses to AZD1222 COVID-19 vaccine. Repertoires were generated with immunoSEQ multiplex PCR, while TCRdb's copy carries only in-frame clones and drops some. The profile shows over 95,000 clones, approximately 90% of them singletons. The sequence was obtained from an adult who received the AZD1222 COVID-19 vaccine. The input for sequencing was peripheral blood, taken 28 days after the second AZD1222 dose.

CDR3 sequence: CASSPDGTLLSEQYF. Written as DNA, the CDR3 is TGTGCCAGCAGCCCTGATGGGACACTGCTATCCGAGCAGTACTTC. The chain uses TRBV5-4 and TRBJ2-7; TRBD1 is a possible D gene (6 bases). This CDR3 region has 15 residues. V shed 4 bases and J shed 6 bases, with 20 bases lying between them. From germline, CDR1 is SGHNT and CDR2 YYREEE (reference sequence).